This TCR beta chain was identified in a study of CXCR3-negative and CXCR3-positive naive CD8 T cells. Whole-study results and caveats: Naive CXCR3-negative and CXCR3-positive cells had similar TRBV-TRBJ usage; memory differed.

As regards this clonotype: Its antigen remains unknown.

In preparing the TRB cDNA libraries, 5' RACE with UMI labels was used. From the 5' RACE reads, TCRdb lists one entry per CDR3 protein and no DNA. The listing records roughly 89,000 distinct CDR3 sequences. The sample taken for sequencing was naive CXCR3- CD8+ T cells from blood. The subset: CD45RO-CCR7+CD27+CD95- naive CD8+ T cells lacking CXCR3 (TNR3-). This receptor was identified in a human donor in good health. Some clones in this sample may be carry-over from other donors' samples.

The CDR3 spells CSARDSRFGGDTQYF. The V call is TRBV20-1, the J call TRBJ2-3; TCRdb's D gene call, TRBD2, goes unchecked for lack of DNA. This CDR3 region has 15 residues. CDR1 DFQATT and CDR2 SNEGSKA come from the germline V gene (reference sequence).